The next 13 T cell receptor beta chains were all read from a single sample in a study of shared T cell receptors in the human thymus. Clones were read by immunoSEQ multiplex PCR, and TCRdb kept only the in-frame ones, dropping some. This table holds about 380,000 clones, approximately 95% found once. Input material: thymocytes. These receptor sequences come from a human donor.

This chain connects TRBV10-1 to TRBJ2-1, with TRBD2 matching over 9 bases. The CDR3 covers 16 residues. V dropped 0 bases and J dropped 4; count of bases not matched to a gene: 4. Per germline, CDR1 WNHNN and CDR2 SYGVQD (reference sequence). The CDR3 DNA is TGCGCCAGCAGTGAGTCAGCTAGCGGGGCTTACAATGAGCAGTTCTTC. Translating gives CASSESASGAYNEQFF.

V gene TRBV11-2 combines with J gene TRBJ1-2; D is perhaps TRBD1 (6 bases). CDR1 is SGHAT, CDR2 FQNNGV, per germline. The CDR3 contains 19 residues. V lost 5 bases and J 1 base, leaving 26 bases between the germline ends. CDR3 amino acids: CASSASGGSWGAINYGYTF. The DNA for the CDR3 is TGTGCCAGCAGCGCCAGCGGGGGTTCTTGGGGGGCGATTAACTATGGCTACACCTTC.

The chain links TRBV5-1 to TRBJ2-1; TRBD2 aligns across 10 bases. The CDR3 loop spans 15 amino acids. V gave up 2 bases and J gave up 6 bases; unmatched junction bases: 5. In germline, CDR1 is SGHRS, CDR2 YFSETQ. Here the CDR3 reads CASSLTSGKINEQFF. CDR3 nucleotide sequence: TGCGCCAGCAGCTTAACTAGCGGGAAGATCAATGAGCAGTTCTTC.

The rearrangement uses TRBV5-1 and TRBJ2-7; TRBD1 matches 12 bases. There are 15 residues in the CDR3. Trimming took 3 bases from V and 4 from J; bases not matched to a gene: 5. The germline CDR1 and CDR2 sequences are SGHRS and YFSETQ. The CDR3 DNA follows: TGCGCCAGCAGCTCAGGGACAGGGGGCATGTACGAGCAGTACTTC. It specifies CASSSGTGGMYEQYF.

V and J are TRBV27 and TRBJ2-7, with 7 bases fitting TRBD2. Germline V gene data show CDR1 as MNHEY and CDR2 as SMNVEV (reference sequence). The CDR3 is 15 residues long. Trimming cost V 3 bases and J 4 bases; bases outside gene matches: 9. CDR3 coding DNA: TGTGCCAGCAGTTTGGGGGGGTTGGGAACTTACGAGCAGTACTTC. This gives the protein CASSLGGLGTYEQYF.

J is TRBJ2-2 and V is TRBV6-1; no reliable D call. Germline assignment: CDR1 MNHNS and CDR2 SASEGT. Trimming left V 1 base short and J 3 bases short, with 12 bases between. The CDR3 has 16 amino acids. The CDR3 DNA reads TGTGCCAGCAGTGAAGGGGTGGGTAAACACACCGGGGAGCTGTTTTTT. It encodes CASSEGVGKHTGELFF.

This chain links TRBV25-1 with TRBJ2-1; TRBD1 agrees at 7 bases. V was pared by 5 bases and J by 3 bases, with 7 bases of the junction left unmatched. The V gene's germline CDR1 is MGHDK and CDR2 SYGVNS. The CDR3 has 15 residues. CDR3 amino acids: CASSFGTENYNEQFF. The CDR3 region has the DNA TGTGCCAGCAGTTTCGGGACAGAGAACTACAATGAGCAGTTCTTC.

This chain links TRBV27 with TRBJ2-7; D unclear. Germline V lookup: CDR1 MNHEY, CDR2 SMNVEV (reference sequence). Trimming cost V 7 bases and J 1 base, with 14 bases left between them. The CDR3 consists of 14 residues. CDR3 residues: CASTPPDGSYEQYF. Here the CDR3 DNA reads TGTGCCAGCACACCGCCGGACGGGTCCTACGAGCAGTACTTC.

The chain links TRBV27 to TRBJ2-5, with D maybe TRBD1 (6 bases). The CDR3 is 15 amino acids. Germline V gene data show CDR1 as MNHEY and CDR2 as SMNVEV (reference sequence). Trimming shortened V by 4 bases and J by 1 base, and 13 bases separated the two germline ends. In nucleotides, the CDR3 is TGTGCCAGCAGTTCCTTCCGGGACATCCAAGAGACCCAGTACTTC. Translation: CASSSFRDIQETQYF.

This chain connects TRBV4-2 to TRBJ2-2; 9 bases map to TRBD2. Trimming took 0 bases from V and 2 from J; bases not matched to a gene: 7. The CDR3 sequence is 18 residues long. The germline gives CDR1 LGHNA, CDR2 YNFKEQ. The DNA of the CDR3 is TGTGCCAGCAGCCAAGAAGGCAAGCGGGAGGTCAACACCGGGGAGCTGTTTTTT. Translating it yields CASSQEGKREVNTGELFF.

This chain joins TRBV7-2 and TRBJ2-5; 9 positions match TRBD2. The junction had 14 bases not matched to a gene; V was cut back by 4 bases and J by 5 bases. The CDR3 spans 17 residues. Germline V gives CDR1 SGHTA, CDR2 FQGNSA. CDR3 loop: CASSSAGREGLWETQYF. The CDR3 DNA follows: TGTGCCAGCAGCTCGGCGGGGCGGGAGGGCCTTTGGGAGACCCAGTACTTC.

This chain links TRBV4-1 with TRBJ1-1, with 7 bases lining up with TRBD1. Germline assignment: CDR1 MGHRA and CDR2 YSYEKL. The CDR3 is 14 amino acids. V trimming: 6 bases; J trimming: 8 bases; junction bases outside the gene matches: 12. The CDR3 spells CASRTKREDREAFF. DNA of the CDR3: TGCGCCAGCAGGACGAAGAGAGAGGACAGGGAAGCTTTCTTT.

The chain carries TRBV28 and TRBJ2-3; D perhaps matches TRBD2 (6 bases). CDR1 MDHEN and CDR2 SYDVKM come from the germline V gene. V shed 3 bases and J shed 0 bases, with 10 bases lying between them. The CDR3 runs to 15 residues. CDR3 nucleotide sequence: TGTGCCAGCAGTTTGGGAGCGGGTAGCACAGATACGCAGTATTTT. Its protein product is CASSLGAGSTDTQYF.